This T cell receptor beta chain derives from a study of tumor-infiltrating lymphocytes in glioblastoma multiforme. This clonotype has just one count. Multiple V-beta primers and a C-beta primer amplified TCRB from RNA. TCRdb re-derived calls from the multiplex PCR reads in MiXCR, one entry per CDR3 protein. The sample carries 15,000 or so distinct CDR3 sequences, roughly 74% recorded once. Germline V CDR1 and CDR2: SGHAT, FQNNGV. V was cut by 3 bases and J by 4 bases, with 7 bases left in between. The CDR3 spans 14 residues. Sequenced sample: brain tumor tissue. The clonotype comes from a male donor with glioblastoma. The V call is TRBV11-2, the J call TRBJ2-6; no clear D. The CDR3 DNA reads TGTGCCAGCAGCTTCATCCCAGGGGCCAACGTCCTGACTTTC. Encoded protein: CASSFIPGANVLTF.